The sequence of this TCR beta chain was determined in a study of blood T cells in healthy people across ages. Whole-study findings and limits: The lack of PBMC sorting stopped any conclusive naive versus antigen-experienced comparison. In these data, TCR beta diversity tracked strongly with naive T cell percentage.

The V segment lost 3 bases and the J segment 7 bases; nucleotides outside the gene matches: 8. CDR3 length: 15 amino acids. Germline V gives CDR1 SGDLS, CDR2 YYNGEE. Extracted total RNA amounted to at least 6 micrograms for each sample. Concerning this clonotype itself: Its antigen is undetermined.

Together with a sample-barcoded 5' primer, a J-beta primer mix was included in a second PCR lasting about 6 to 11 cycles. Every molecule of cDNA carried a tag from a template-switch adaptor with 12 random nucleotides. Each CDR3 protein is one row after TCRdb ran MiXCR on the 5' RACE reads. Of 1,100,000 or so distinct CDR3 sequences in the sample, 40% to 50% are singletons; the top ten hold 15% to 20%. Input material: blood. This TCR derives from a woman aged 55-70 years in good health. This rearrangement joins TRBV9 to TRBJ2-7; 12 positions match TRBD2. The CDR3 region is CASSASGRAYNEQYF. CDR3 sequence (DNA): TGTGCCAGCAGCGCTAGCGGGAGGGCCTACAATGAGCAGTACTTC.